Sequencing of this T cell receptor (beta chain) was carried out in a study of PD-1 blockade in classical Hodgkin lymphoma. General observations from the study: In newly diagnosed patients, baseline TCR diversity was reportedly below that of healthy donors. Exclusion applied to patients who initiated nivolumab less than 1 year following ASCT.

Each patient experienced a relapse that followed autologous stem cell transplantation, and brentuximab vedotin exposure varied. The ends lost 1 base at V and 7 bases at J; junction bases unmatched: 9. Germline V gives CDR1 MGHRA, CDR2 YSYEKL. This CDR3 is built from 16 residues. Worth noting for this clone: The antigen is not known.

Repertoires were generated with immunoSEQ multiplex PCR, while TCRdb's copy carries only in-frame clones and drops some. The table lists some 23,000 clones, about 82% of them singletons. The receptor's source is a human donor with classical Hodgkin lymphoma. J is TRBJ2-3 and V is TRBV4-1, with 9 bases that match TRBD2. The sample in question was peripheral blood mononuclear cells (PBMCs), obtained before the second cycle of nivolumab. The CDR3 protein is CASSQVLRGGTYTQYF. DNA for the CDR3: TGCGCCAGCAGCCAAGTTCTGCGGGGGGGCACTTATACGCAGTATTTT.